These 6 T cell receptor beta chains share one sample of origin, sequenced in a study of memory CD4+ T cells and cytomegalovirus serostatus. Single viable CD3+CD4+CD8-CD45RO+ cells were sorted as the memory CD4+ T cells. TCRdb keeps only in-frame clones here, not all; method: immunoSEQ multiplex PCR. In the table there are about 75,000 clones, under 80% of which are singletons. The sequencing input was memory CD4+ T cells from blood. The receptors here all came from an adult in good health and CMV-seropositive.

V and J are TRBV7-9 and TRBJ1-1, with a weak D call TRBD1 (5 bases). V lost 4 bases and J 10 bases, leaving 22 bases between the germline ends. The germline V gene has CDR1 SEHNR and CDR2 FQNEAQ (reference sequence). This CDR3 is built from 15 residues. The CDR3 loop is CASSYPPGGGDGAFF. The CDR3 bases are TGTGCCAGCAGCTACCCCCCCGGGGGAGGGGACGGAGCTTTCTTT.

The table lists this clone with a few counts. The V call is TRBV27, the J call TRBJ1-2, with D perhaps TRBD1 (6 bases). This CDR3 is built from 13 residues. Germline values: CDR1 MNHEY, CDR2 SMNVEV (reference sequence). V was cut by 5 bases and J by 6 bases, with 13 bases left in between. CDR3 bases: TGTGCCAGCAGTCATGACAGGCTCCATGGCTACACCTTC. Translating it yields CASSHDRLHGYTF.

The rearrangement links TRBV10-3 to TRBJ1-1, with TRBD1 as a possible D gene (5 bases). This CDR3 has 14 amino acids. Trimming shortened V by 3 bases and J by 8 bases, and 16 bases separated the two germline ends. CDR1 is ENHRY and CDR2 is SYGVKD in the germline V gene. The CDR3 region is CAISDYTGGYEAFF. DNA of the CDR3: TGTGCCATCAGTGATTATACAGGTGGTTACGAAGCTTTCTTT.

CDR3 loop: CASSGARGGYGYTF. The DNA for the CDR3 is TGTGCCAGCAGTGGTGCCAGGGGGGGCTATGGCTACACCTTC. J is TRBJ1-2 and V is TRBV2, with 7 bases that match TRBD1. The V gene's germline CDR1 is SNHLY and CDR2 FYNNEI. The CDR3 spans 14 residues. V was clipped by 4 bases and J by 4 bases; unmatched bases: 6.

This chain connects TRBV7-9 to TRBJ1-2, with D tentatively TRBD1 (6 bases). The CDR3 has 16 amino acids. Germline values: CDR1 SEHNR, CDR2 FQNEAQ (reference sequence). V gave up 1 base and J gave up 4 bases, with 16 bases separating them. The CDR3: CASSLVVGGLPYGYTF. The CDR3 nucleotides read TGTGCCAGCAGCTTAGTAGTTGGGGGGCTCCCCTATGGCTACACCTTC.

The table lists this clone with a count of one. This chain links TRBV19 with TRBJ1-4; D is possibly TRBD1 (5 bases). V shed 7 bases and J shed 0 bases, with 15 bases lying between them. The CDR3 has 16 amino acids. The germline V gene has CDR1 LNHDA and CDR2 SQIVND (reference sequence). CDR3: CASKTDRFTTNEKLFF. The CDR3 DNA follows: TGTGCCAGTAAGACAGATCGATTTACAACTAATGAAAAACTGTTTTTT.